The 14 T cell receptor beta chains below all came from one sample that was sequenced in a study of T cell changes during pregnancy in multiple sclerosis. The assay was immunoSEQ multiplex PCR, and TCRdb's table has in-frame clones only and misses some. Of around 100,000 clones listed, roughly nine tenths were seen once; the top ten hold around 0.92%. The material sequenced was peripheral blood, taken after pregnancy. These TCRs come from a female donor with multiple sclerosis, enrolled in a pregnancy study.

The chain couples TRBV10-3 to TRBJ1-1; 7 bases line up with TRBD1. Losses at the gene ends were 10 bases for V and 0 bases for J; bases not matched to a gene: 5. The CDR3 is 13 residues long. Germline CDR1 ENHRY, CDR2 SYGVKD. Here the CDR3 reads CATTGQLNTEAFF. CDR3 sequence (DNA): TGTGCCACCACGGGACAGTTGAACACTGAAGCTTTCTTT.

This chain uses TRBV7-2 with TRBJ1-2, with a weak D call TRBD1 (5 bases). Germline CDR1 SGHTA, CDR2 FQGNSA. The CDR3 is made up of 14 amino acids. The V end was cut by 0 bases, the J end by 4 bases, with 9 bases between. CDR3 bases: TGTGCCAGCAGCTTAGCCGGGGGTGGCTATGGCTACACCTTC. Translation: CASSLAGGGYGYTF. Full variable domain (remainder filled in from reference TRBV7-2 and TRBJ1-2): GAGVSQSPSNKVTEKGKDVELRCDPISGHTALYWYRQSLGQGLEFLIYFQGNSAPDKSGLPSDRFSAERTGGSVSTLTIQRTQQEDSAVYLCASSLAGGGYGYTFGSGTRLTVV.

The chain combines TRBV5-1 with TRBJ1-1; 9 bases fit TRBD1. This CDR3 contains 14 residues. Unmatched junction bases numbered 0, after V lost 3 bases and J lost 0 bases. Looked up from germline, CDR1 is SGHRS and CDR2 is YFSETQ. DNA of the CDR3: TGCGCCAGCAGCTGGGACAGGGTGAACACTGAAGCTTTCTTT. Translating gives CASSWDRVNTEAFF.

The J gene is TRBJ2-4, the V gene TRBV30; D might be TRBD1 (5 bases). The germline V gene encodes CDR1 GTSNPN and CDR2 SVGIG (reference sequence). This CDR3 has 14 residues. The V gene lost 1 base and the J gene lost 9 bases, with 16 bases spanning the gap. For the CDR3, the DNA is TGTGCCTGGAGTGAAGCTGGGGCGGTGCGCATTCAGTACTTC. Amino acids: CAWSEAGAVRIQYF.

CDR3 bases: TGTGCCAGCAGTTTATCGAGGACAGCGAACACTGAAGCTTTCTTT. As protein: CASSLSRTANTEAFF. The chain employs TRBV27 and TRBJ1-1; D is possibly TRBD1 (6 bases). Germline V gives CDR1 MNHEY, CDR2 SMNVEV (reference sequence). Trimming stripped 0 bases from V and 1 base from J, with 9 bases between. The CDR3 is 15 residues long.

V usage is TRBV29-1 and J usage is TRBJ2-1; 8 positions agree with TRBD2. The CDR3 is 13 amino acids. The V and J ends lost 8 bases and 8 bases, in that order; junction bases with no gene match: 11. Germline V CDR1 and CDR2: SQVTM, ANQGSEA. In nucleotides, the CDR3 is TGCAGCCATATTAGAGCCGGGGGGGATGAGCAGTTCTTC. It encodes CSHIRAGGDEQFF.

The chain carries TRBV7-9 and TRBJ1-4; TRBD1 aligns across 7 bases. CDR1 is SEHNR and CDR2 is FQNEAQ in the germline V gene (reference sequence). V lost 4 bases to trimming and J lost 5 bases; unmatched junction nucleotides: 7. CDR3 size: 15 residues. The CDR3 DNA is TGTGCCAGCAGCTCCCGGACAGGAGTCAATGAAAAACTGTTTTTT. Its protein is CASSSRTGVNEKLFF.

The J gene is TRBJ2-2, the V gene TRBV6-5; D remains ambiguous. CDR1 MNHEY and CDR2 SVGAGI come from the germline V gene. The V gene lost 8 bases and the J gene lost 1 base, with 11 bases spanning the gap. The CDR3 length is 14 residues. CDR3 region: CASGDSRNTGELFF. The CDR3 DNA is TGTGCCAGCGGAGACTCTCGGAACACCGGGGAGCTGTTTTTT.

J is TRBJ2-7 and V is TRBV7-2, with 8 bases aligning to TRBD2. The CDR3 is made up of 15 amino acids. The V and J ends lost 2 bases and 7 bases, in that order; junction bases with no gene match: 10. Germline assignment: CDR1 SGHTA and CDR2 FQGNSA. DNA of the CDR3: TGTGCCAGCAGCTTACTGGGACTAGGCGATCCGGAGCAGTACTTC. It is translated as CASSLLGLGDPEQYF.

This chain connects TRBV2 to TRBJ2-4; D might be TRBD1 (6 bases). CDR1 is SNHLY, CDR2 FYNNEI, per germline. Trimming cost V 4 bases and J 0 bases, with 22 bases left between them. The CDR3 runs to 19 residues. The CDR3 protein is CASSVYFIPARGAKNIQYF. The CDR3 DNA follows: TGTGCCAGCAGTGTCTACTTTATACCTGCCAGGGGAGCCAAAAACATTCAGTACTTC.

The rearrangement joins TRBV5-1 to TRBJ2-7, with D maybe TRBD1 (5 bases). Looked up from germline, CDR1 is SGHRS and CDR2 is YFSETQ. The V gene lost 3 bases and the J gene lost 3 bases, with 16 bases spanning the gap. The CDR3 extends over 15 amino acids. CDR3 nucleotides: TGCGCCAGCAGCTCCCCCCCGCAAGGGGACTACGAGCAGTACTTC. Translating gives CASSSPPQGDYEQYF.

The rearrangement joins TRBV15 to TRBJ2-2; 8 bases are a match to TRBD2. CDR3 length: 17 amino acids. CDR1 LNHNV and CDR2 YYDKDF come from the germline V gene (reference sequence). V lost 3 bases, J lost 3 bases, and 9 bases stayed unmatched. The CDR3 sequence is CATSSGPVAGYTGELFF. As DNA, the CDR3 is TGTGCCACCAGCAGTGGCCCGGTAGCGGGGTACACCGGGGAGCTGTTTTTT.

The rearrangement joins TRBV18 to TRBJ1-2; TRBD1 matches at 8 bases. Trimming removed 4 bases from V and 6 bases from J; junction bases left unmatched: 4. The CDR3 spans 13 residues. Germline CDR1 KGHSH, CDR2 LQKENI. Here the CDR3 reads CASSRQGIDGYTF. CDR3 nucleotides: TGTGCCAGCTCACGACAGGGGATAGATGGCTACACCTTC.

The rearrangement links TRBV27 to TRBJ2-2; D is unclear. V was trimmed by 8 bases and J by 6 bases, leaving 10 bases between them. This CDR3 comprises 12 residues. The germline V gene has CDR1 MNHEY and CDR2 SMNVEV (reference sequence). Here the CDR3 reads CASGRRPGELFF. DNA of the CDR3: TGTGCCAGCGGCCGCAGGCCCGGGGAGCTGTTTTTT.